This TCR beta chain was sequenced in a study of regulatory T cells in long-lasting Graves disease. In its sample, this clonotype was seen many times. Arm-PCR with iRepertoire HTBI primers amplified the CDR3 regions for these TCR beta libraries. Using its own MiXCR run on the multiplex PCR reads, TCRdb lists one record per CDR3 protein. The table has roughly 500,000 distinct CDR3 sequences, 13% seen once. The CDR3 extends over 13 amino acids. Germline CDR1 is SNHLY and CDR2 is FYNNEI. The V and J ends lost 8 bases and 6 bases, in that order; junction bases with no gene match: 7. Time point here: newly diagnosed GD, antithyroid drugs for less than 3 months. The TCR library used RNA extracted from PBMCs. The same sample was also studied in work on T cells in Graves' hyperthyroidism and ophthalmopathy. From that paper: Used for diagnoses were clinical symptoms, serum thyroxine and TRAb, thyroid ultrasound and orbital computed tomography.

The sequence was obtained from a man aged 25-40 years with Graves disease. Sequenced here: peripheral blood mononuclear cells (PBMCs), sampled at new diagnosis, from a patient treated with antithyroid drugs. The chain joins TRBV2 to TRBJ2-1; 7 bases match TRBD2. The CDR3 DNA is TGTGCCAGCGTTAGGGACTACTCCAATGAGCAGTTCTTC. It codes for CASVRDYSNEQFF.